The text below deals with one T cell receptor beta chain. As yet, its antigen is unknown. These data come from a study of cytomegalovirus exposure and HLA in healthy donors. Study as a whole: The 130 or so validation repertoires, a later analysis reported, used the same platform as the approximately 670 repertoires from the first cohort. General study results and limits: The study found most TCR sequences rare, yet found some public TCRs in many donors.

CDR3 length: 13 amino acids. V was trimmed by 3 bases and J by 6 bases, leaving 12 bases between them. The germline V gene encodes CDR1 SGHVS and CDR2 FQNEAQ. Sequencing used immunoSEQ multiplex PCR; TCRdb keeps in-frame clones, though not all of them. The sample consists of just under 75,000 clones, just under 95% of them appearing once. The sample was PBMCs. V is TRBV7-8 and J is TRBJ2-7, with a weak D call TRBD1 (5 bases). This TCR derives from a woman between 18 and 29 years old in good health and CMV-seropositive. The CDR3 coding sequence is TGTGCCAGCAGCTTTGATAGACAGTCCGAGCAGTACTTC. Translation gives CASSFDRQSEQYF.